These 6 T cell receptor beta chains were sequenced from one sample in a study of CD8+CD57+ T cells in acquired aplastic anemia. The study profiled TCR beta VDJ and CDR3 using genomic DNA as template. One entry per CDR3 protein, called by TCRdb with MiXCR from the reads. The sample yields about 190,000 distinct CDR3 sequences, 54% seen once. Sequencing was carried out using sorted CD4+, CD8+, or CD8+CD57+ T cells (not recorded which) from PBMCs. The receptors shown here come from a human donor in good health, serving as a control.

This chain links TRBV19 with TRBJ2-5; 10 bases are a match to TRBD1. The CDR3 contains 13 residues. Germline CDR1 and CDR2: LNHDA and SQIVND (reference sequence). The CDR3 is CATGDRGQETQYF. The CDR3 region has the DNA TGTGCTACTGGCGACAGGGGGCAGGAGACCCAGTACTTC.

The chain carries TRBV15 and TRBJ2-1, with 13 bases that match TRBD2. J gave up 0 bases and V 8 bases, and 13 bases lay outside the gene matches. Looked up from germline, CDR1 is LNHNV and CDR2 is YYDKDF (reference sequence). The CDR3 is 19 amino acids. CDR3 coding DNA: TGTGCCACCGAATCGACCAGGACTAGCGGGAGTGGCTCCTACAATGAGCAGTTCTTC. Protein: CATESTRTSGSGSYNEQFF.

This chain joins TRBV20-1 and TRBJ1-2; TRBD1 matches 7 bases. The germline V gene has CDR1 DFQATT and CDR2 SNEGSKA (reference sequence). V lost 3 bases to trimming and J lost 3 bases; unmatched junction nucleotides: 4. The CDR3 covers 13 residues. The CDR3 is CSARTGLDYGYTF. In nucleotides, the CDR3 is TGCAGTGCTAGGACAGGGTTAGACTATGGCTACACCTTC.

This clonotype was detected ten times or more. The chain is built from TRBV6-6 and TRBJ2-7; 7 positions match TRBD1. Germline V gene sequence: CDR1 MNHNY, CDR2 SVGAGI (reference sequence). J was trimmed by 0 bases and V by 4 bases; bases with no gene match: 6. CDR3 length equals 15 residues. Here the CDR3 DNA reads TGTGCCAGCAGTTTCTACCGGGACAGCTCCTACGAGCAGTACTTC. Encoded protein: CASSFYRDSSYEQYF.

This clonotype was observed many times. The chain recombines TRBV19 with TRBJ1-2, with 7 positions matching TRBD1. This CDR3 region has 12 residues. Trimming took 5 bases from V and 7 from J; bases not matched to a gene: 4. Germline V gives CDR1 LNHDA, CDR2 SQIVND (reference sequence). The CDR3 nucleotides read TGTGCCAGTAGTTTCCAGGGGGTTGGCTACACCTTC. Protein sequence: CASSFQGVGYTF. The full variable domain, completed using reference TRBV19 and TRBJ1-2, is DGGITQSPKYLFRKEGQNVTLSCEQNLNHDAMYWYRQDPGQGLRLIYYSQIVNDFQKGDIAEGYSVSREKKESFPLTVTSAQKNPTAFYLCASSFQGVGYTFGSGTRLTVV.

The chain employs TRBV20-1 and TRBJ2-3; the D gene is possibly TRBD2 (6 bases). This CDR3 contains 15 residues. Germline V lookup: CDR1 DFQATT, CDR2 SNEGSKA (reference sequence). V was clipped by 6 bases and J by 2 bases, with 18 bases between them. CDR3 DNA: TGCAGTGCAAGCCCCTGGCCGGGGGACACAGATACGCAGTATTTT. Translation gives CSASPWPGDTDTQYF.